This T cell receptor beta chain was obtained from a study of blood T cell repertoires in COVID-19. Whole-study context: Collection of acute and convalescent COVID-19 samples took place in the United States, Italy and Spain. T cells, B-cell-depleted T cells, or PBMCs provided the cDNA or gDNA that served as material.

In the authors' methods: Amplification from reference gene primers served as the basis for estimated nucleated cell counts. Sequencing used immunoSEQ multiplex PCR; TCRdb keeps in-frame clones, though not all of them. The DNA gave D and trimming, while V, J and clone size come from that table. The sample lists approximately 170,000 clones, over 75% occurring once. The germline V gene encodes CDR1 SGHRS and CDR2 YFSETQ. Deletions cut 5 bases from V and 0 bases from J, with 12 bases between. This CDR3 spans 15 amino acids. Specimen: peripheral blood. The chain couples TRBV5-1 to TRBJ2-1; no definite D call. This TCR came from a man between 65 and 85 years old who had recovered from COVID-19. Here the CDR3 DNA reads TGCGCCAGCAGACTCGCCCCGAGCTCCTACAATGAGCAGTTCTTC. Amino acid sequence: CASRLAPSSYNEQFF.